This entry features one T cell receptor (beta chain) sequence. Its specificity is not known. CDR3 length equals 15 residues. Germline values: CDR1 MNHEY, CDR2 SVGAGI. Trimming removed 5 bases at V and 0 bases at J, with 8 bases between. This sample stems from a study of shared clonotypes between healthy human individuals. DNA at 200 ng, roughly 30,000 T cell genomes, went into sorted-subset replicate PCRs. Libraries were prepared by immunoSEQ multiplex PCR; TCRdb keeps only in-frame clonotypes and omits some of them. This table holds hundreds of thousands of clones, more than 85% found once. Overall study findings and caveats: Sampling involved blood alone; tissue repertoires likely differ.

Naive CD8 cells lacked CD45RO, underwent positive selection for CCR7 and left out terminally differentiated effector memory CD45RA+ cells. The sequencing sample was made of naive CD8+ T cells sorted from blood. This clonotype was obtained from a man aged 25 to 45 in good health. The chain links TRBV6-5 to TRBJ2-6; D is perhaps TRBD1 (5 bases). CDR3 region: CASSVDSSGANVLTF. The CDR3 bases are TGTGCCAGCAGTGTCGACAGCTCTGGGGCCAACGTCCTGACTTTC.